This record covers a single T cell receptor (beta chain). Generated by immunoSEQ multiplex PCR, the TCRdb table keeps only in-frame clones and is missing some. The table records almost 85,000 clones, over 90% of them present only once. These data come from a study of control samples from healthy donors and cancer patients. V lost 5 bases and J 7 bases, leaving 27 bases between the germline ends. CDR1 and CDR2 (germline): MNHEY, SMNVEV (reference sequence). This CDR3 is built from 18 residues. The rearrangement uses TRBV27 and TRBJ1-5, with D possibly being TRBD1 (6 bases). This receptor was taken from a woman under 30 in good health. What was sequenced was blood. The DNA of the CDR3 is TGTGCCAGCAGTCCCCACATGGGGTTCGGGGGGCAGGGGCAGCCCCAGCATTTT. The encoded protein is CASSPHMGFGGQGQPQHF.